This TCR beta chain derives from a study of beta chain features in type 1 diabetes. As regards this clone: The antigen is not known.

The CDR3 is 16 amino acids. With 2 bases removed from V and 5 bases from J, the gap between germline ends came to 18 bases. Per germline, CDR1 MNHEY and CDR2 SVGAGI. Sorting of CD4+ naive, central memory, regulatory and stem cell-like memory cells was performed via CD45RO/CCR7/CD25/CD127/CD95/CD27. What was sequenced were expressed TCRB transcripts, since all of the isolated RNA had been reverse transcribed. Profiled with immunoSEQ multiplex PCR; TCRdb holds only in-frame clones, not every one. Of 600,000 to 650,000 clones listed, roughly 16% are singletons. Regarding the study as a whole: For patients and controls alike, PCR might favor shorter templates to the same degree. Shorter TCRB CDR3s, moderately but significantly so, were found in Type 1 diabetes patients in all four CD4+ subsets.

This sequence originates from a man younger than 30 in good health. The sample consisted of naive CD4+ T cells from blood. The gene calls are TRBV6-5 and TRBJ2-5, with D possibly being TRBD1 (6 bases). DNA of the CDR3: TGTGCCAGCAGTTACCGATCCGCAGGGGCTGAGGAGACCCAGTACTTC. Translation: CASSYRSAGAEETQYF.